What follows describes a single T cell receptor (beta chain). The specificity of this receptor is unknown. It has no much larger one-base neighbor in the sample; base qualities were not kept. This specimen comes from a study of blood T cell repertoires in COVID-19 (dated by TCRdb to 2019 to 2021). With respect to the entire study: The collaborator samples originated in the United States, Italy and Spain and spanned the acute and convalescent phases of COVID-19. Samples were obtained from the ongoing ImmuneRACE study (first 160 participants) and from some 1,200 subjects provided by 6 global collaborators. Where available, HLA class I and class II types were taken from metadata supplied by the sample provider and were not determined by assay-based typing. The material from the prospective study consisted of cDNA or gDNA derived from T cells, B-cell-depleted T cells, or PBMCs. Sample metadata almost always included a de-identified subject ID, COVID-19 status, age in years and sex. The dataset comprised deeply sampled blood TCRbeta repertoires from subjects exposed to, actively infected with, or recovered from COVID-19. The repertoires were released in a freely available public database meant as a resource for research on the immune response to SARS-CoV-2. Results and caveats for the whole study, not just this receptor: Clinical and demographic metadata were provided uncurated, with the amount varying by source and participant.

TCRbeta CDR3 regions were amplified from genomic DNA by means of the immunoSEQ Assay, a bias-controlled multiplex PCR. As for the original processing: The number of nucleated cells in each sample was estimated from the amplification of reference gene primers within the assay. To quantify the absolute abundance of each unique TCRbeta CDR3 rearrangement, sequence reads were collapsed and filtered. Productive Simpson clonality was computed per sample as the square root of Simpson's diversity index over productive rearrangements. Sourced from immuneACCESS, this table was stored by TCRdb with only in-frame sequences that have V and J called. A share of the clones is absent; for the studies checked, an unresolved V gene accounts for under half, and the remainder has no known explanation. V and J calls plus clone size are reproduced from that table; the DNA served to infer D and trimming. The sample table shows hundreds of thousands of clones, and approximately 82% are seen once. The top ten clones comprise approximately 1.9% of the sample.

V is trimmed back by 0 bases and J by 5 bases, and the junction contains 2 bases that no gene match accounts for. In the germline V gene, CDR1 corresponds to SGHRS and CDR2 to YFSETQ. The CDR3 runs 14 amino acids, cysteine and phenylalanine included. The kept DNA is CDR3 alone, 42 bases in frame from the first base. Whole blood was collected in K2EDTA tubes by collaborating institutions according to the institutions' own protocols. For TCRbeta analysis, collaborators shipped samples as frozen whole blood, isolated PBMCs, or DNA extracted from either of those sample types. This chain is built from TRBV5-1 and TRBJ2-3, with 8 central nucleotides matching TRBD2. This receptor was taken from a woman of 80 years or more with acute or convalescent COVID-19. The sample was peripheral blood. The DNA reads TGCGCCAGCAGCTTGGCTACTAGCGGAGATACGCAGTATTTT. This encodes CASSLATSGDTQYF.